Each of the 5 T cell receptor beta chains below was sequenced from the same sample in a study of T cell repertoires in cytomegalovirus infection. TCRdb recomputed calls from the reads with MiXCR, one row per CDR3 protein. The sample consists of 250,000 to 300,000 distinct CDR3 sequences, roughly 26% of them appearing once. Specimen: PBMCs. Every receptor here comes from a human donor in good health (CMV status not recorded). Some clones in this sample may be carry-over from other donors' samples.

There are many counts of this clonotype. V is TRBV11-3 and J is TRBJ2-2; D is unresolved. CDR3 length: 13 amino acids. The germline V gene encodes CDR1 SGHNT and CDR2 YENEEA. V lost 5 bases to trimming and J lost 4 bases, with 8 bases between them. CDR3 nucleotide sequence: TGTGCCAGCAGCCACTCTACCACCGGGGAGCTGTTTTTT. This encodes CASSHSTTGELFF.

The chain is built from TRBV28 and TRBJ1-6; the D is unclear. CDR1 is MDHEN and CDR2 is SYDVKM in the germline V gene. CDR3 size: 16 residues. Deletions cut 6 bases from V and 5 bases from J, with 17 bases between. The CDR3 nucleotides are TGTGCCAGCAGCCGCTATTCGGGAGGCGATAATTCACCCCTCCACTTT. Its protein is CASSRYSGGDNSPLHF.

Comments on this clonotype: This CDR3 is missing its conserved last phenylalanine or tryptophan, likely due to a read error. V is TRBV4-2 and J is TRBJ1-4; tentatively, D is TRBD1 (6 bases). This CDR3 is built from 15 residues. Trimming took off 1 base at V and 6 bases at J, with 12 bases between the two ends. In germline, CDR1 is LGHNA, CDR2 YNFKEQ. The CDR3 DNA reads as TGTGCCAGCAGCCAAGTTTGGGGGCTGGATGAAAAACTGTTTATT. This sequence encodes CASSQVWGLDEKLFI.

Ten or more counts support this clonotype. V is TRBV7-2 and J is TRBJ2-1; D unclear. Trimming pared 3 bases from V and 4 bases from J, leaving 7 bases between. Germline CDR1 reads SGHTA; CDR2 reads FQGNSA. This CDR3 spans 13 amino acids. Here the CDR3 reads CASSFLQYNEQFF. The CDR3 DNA follows: TGTGCCAGCAGCTTCCTCCAGTACAATGAGCAGTTCTTC.

This chain uses TRBV6-5 with TRBJ2-7, with 7 positions matching TRBD1. V was clipped by 5 bases and J by 3 bases; unmatched bases: 10. The CDR3 spans 15 residues. The germline CDR1 and CDR2 sequences are MNHEY and SVGAGI. The CDR3 coding sequence is TGTGCCAGCAGTCGACAGGGCGCGCTGCTCTACGAGCAGTACTTC. Translation: CASSRQGALLYEQYF.